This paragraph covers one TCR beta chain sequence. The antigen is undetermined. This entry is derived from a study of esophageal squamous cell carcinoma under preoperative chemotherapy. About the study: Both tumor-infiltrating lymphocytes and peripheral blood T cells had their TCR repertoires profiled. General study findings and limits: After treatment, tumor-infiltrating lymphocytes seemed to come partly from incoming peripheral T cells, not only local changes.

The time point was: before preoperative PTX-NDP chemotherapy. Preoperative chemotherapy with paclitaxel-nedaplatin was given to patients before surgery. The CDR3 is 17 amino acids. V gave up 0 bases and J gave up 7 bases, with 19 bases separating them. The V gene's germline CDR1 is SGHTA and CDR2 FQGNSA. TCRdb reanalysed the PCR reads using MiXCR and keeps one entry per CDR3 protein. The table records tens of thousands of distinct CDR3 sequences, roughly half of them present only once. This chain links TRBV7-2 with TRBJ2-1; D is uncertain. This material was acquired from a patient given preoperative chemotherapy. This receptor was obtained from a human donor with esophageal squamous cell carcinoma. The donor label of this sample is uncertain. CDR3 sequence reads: CASSLALGFTSENEQFF. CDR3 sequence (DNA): TGTGCCAGCAGCTTAGCACTGGGCTTTACGTCTGAAAATGAGCAGTTCTTC.